Below, 29 T cell receptor beta chains from the same sample are listed, as sequenced in a study of CD8+ T cells in alopecia areata. Isolated RNA was reverse transcribed into cDNA used as the sequencing template. Libraries were prepared by immunoSEQ multiplex PCR; TCRdb keeps only in-frame clonotypes and omits some of them. The profile covers 150,000 to 200,000 clones, with 55% appearing a single time and more than 4.5% taken by the ten largest. Sequenced input: CD4+ T cells sorted from blood. These TCRs come from a human donor in good health.

The chain uses TRBV5-1 and TRBJ2-3; D possibly corresponds to TRBD2 (6 bases). This CDR3 has 15 amino acids. Between the trimmed V and J ends, which lost 0 bases and 3 bases, there was a span of 11 bases. The germline gives CDR1 SGHRS, CDR2 YFSETQ. The CDR3 DNA reads TGCGCCAGCAGCTTGGAGCGGGCGGCAACAGATACGCAGTATTTT. Translation: CASSLERAATDTQYF.

This clone was counted between two and nine times. This sequence joins TRBV29-1 and TRBJ2-1; 11 bases map to TRBD2. V lost 4 bases, J lost 7 bases, and 6 bases stayed unmatched. Looked up from germline, CDR1 is SQVTM and CDR2 is ANQGSEA. This CDR3 comprises 14 residues. The CDR3 here is CSVGAASGRNEQFF. DNA of the CDR3: TGCAGCGTTGGAGCGGCTAGCGGGAGGAATGAGCAGTTCTTC.

The chain joins TRBV5-1 to TRBJ2-7, with D uncertain. This CDR3 has 13 amino acids. Germline V gene sequence: CDR1 SGHRS, CDR2 YFSETQ. V lost 1 base to trimming and J lost 4 bases, with 9 bases between them. In DNA, the CDR3 is TGCGCCAGCAGCTTGCTAGTGGGATACGAGCAGTACTTC. As protein: CASSLLVGYEQYF.

Details on this clone: Other DNA sequences in this sample translate to the same CDR3. The V call is TRBV5-1, the J call TRBJ2-3, with unresolved D. Germline-derived CDR1 and CDR2 are SGHRS and YFSETQ. V lost 0 bases to trimming and J lost 0 bases, with 5 bases between them. The CDR3 runs 14 residues. This chain's CDR3 is CASSLDGSTDTQYF. Here the CDR3 DNA reads TGCGCCAGCAGCTTGGATGGTAGCACAGATACGCAGTATTTT.

The chain is built from TRBV29-1 and TRBJ2-5; weak D call: TRBD1 (5 bases). Per germline, CDR1 SQVTM and CDR2 ANQGSEA. The CDR3 extends over 13 amino acids. Trimming shortened V by 1 base and J by 2 bases, and 8 bases separated the two germline ends. The chain's CDR3 is CSVEGNRQETQYF. The CDR3 DNA is TGCAGCGTTGAAGGAAACAGGCAAGAGACCCAGTACTTC.

This clone was picked up a small number of times. J is TRBJ2-5 and V is TRBV29-1; D ambiguous. This CDR3 contains 11 residues. Germline assignment: CDR1 SQVTM and CDR2 ANQGSEA. V dropped 4 bases and J dropped 2 bases, with 5 bases sitting between them. This CDR3 is CSVAQQETQYF. CDR3 nucleotides: TGCAGCGTTGCCCAACAAGAGACCCAGTACTTC.

This clone has just a few counts. This sequence joins TRBV2 and TRBJ2-5; 13 positions agree with TRBD2. The V and J ends lost 6 bases and 4 bases, in that order; junction bases with no gene match: 8. CDR1 and CDR2 (germline): SNHLY, FYNNEI. The CDR3 is made up of 16 amino acids. The CDR3 DNA is TGTGCCAGCAGGGCCGGACTAGCGGGAGCACGAGAGACCCAGTACTTC. Its translation: CASRAGLAGARETQYF.

This CDR3 reads CASSPPGPGNTIYF. DNA for the CDR3: TGTGCCAGCAGCCCCCCCGGGCCTGGAAACACCATATATTTT. The chain recombines TRBV9 with TRBJ1-3; D is undetermined. This CDR3 contains 14 residues. The germline CDR1 and CDR2 sequences are SGDLS and YYNGEE. V lost 4 bases, J lost 2 bases, and 10 bases lay in between.

The chain has TRBV4-1 and TRBJ2-3; D possibly corresponds to TRBD1 (5 bases). Germline CDR1 reads MGHRA; CDR2 reads YSYEKL. The V end was cut by 4 bases, the J end by 6 bases, with 14 bases between. The CDR3 has 14 residues. DNA of the CDR3: TGCGCCAGCAGCCTCGCAGGGATCGTGGATACGCAGTATTTT. It specifies CASSLAGIVDTQYF.

This clone was seen more than once but under ten times. This CDR3 is CSVATSGFGELFF. The DNA for the CDR3 is TGCAGCGTCGCTACTAGCGGGTTCGGGGAGCTGTTTTTT. The V gene is TRBV29-1, the J gene TRBJ2-2; the match to TRBD2 covers 9 bases. The CDR3 spans 13 residues. Looked up from germline, CDR1 is SQVTM and CDR2 is ANQGSEA. Losses at the gene ends were 6 bases for V and 7 bases for J; bases not matched to a gene: 6.

The V and J genes are TRBV29-1 and TRBJ1-2; 7 bases align to TRBD1. CDR1 and CDR2 (germline): SQVTM, ANQGSEA. This CDR3 contains 13 residues. V gave up 2 bases and J gave up 5 bases; unmatched junction bases: 5. The CDR3 DNA follows: TGCAGCGTTGAACGTCAGGGGGGATATGGCTACACCTTC. This sequence encodes CSVERQGGYGYTF. Together with reference TRBV29-1 and TRBJ1-2, the CDR3 gives the full variable domain: SAVISQKPSRDICQRGTSLTIQCQVDSQVTMMFWYRQQPGQSLTLIATANQGSEATYESGFVIDKFPISRPNLTFSTLTVSNMSPEDSSIYLCSVERQGGYGYTFGSGTRLTVV.

This clone was detected once. The V gene is TRBV30, the J gene TRBJ1-5, with no clear D. Germline V CDR1 and CDR2: GTSNPN, SVGIG (reference sequence). The ends were cut back, 3 bases at V and 0 bases at J, with 15 bases in the middle. The CDR3 sequence is 16 residues long. The CDR3 here is CAWSHGRAASNQPQHF. CDR3 in DNA: TGTGCCTGGAGCCACGGGAGGGCAGCTAGCAATCAGCCCCAGCATTTT. Drawing the rest from reference TRBV30 and TRBJ1-5, the complete variable domain is SQTIHQWPATLVQPVGSPLSLECTVEGTSNPNLYWYRQAAGRGLQLLFYSVGIGQISSEVPQNLSASRPQDRQFILSSKKLLLSDSGFYLCAWSHGRAASNQPQHFGDGTRLSIL.

The genes are TRBV11-2 and TRBJ2-5, with D possibly TRBD2 on 6 matching bases. CDR3 size: 14 residues. Germline V gene sequence: CDR1 SGHAT, CDR2 FQNNGV. V gave up 5 bases and J gave up 6 bases, with 16 bases separating them. CDR3 loop: CASSQLGGTKTQYF. The CDR3 DNA sequence: TGTGCCAGCAGCCAACTCGGCGGGACCAAGACCCAGTACTTC.

The rearrangement joins TRBV2 to TRBJ1-2; weak D call: TRBD1 (5 bases). With 5 bases removed from V and 8 bases from J, the gap between germline ends came to 15 bases. Germline loops: CDR1 SNHLY, CDR2 FYNNEI. The CDR3 covers 13 residues. CDR3 amino acids: CASSSRGRRGYTF. The DNA of the CDR3 is TGTGCCAGCAGTTCCCGGGGACGACGGGGCTACACCTTC.

A single count supports this clone. The rearrangement links TRBV2 to TRBJ2-1, with D possibly matching TRBD1 (5 bases). CDR3 length: 15 residues. The V end lost 0 bases, the J end lost 10 bases, and 16 bases lay between the germline ends. Germline-derived CDR1 and CDR2 are SNHLY and FYNNEI. The CDR3 region has the DNA TGTGCCAGCAGTGAAGCGGCCCCATGGGGCGTCGAGCAGTTCTTC. Protein: CASSEAAPWGVEQFF.

V usage is TRBV29-1 and J usage is TRBJ2-5; D may be TRBD1 (6 bases). The CDR3 loop spans 12 amino acids. Trimming left V 3 bases short and J 6 bases short, with 11 bases between. Germline values: CDR1 SQVTM, CDR2 ANQGSEA. CDR3 coding DNA: TGCAGCGTTGATGAGGGGGTAAAGACCCAGTACTTC. Translated, it gives CSVDEGVKTQYF.

The V gene is TRBV28, the J gene TRBJ2-5; 13 nucleotides agree with TRBD2. Losses at the gene ends were 5 bases for V and 1 base for J; bases not matched to a gene: 7. Germline V gene sequence: CDR1 MDHEN, CDR2 SYDVKM. This CDR3 contains 17 residues. Here the CDR3 reads CASSPGLAGVGQETQYF. The CDR3 DNA follows: TGTGCCAGCAGTCCCGGACTAGCGGGAGTTGGCCAAGAGACCCAGTACTTC.

This clone was counted only a few times. Other DNA sequences in the same sample also yield this CDR3. The chain recombines TRBV25-1 with TRBJ2-2; D not certain. V lost 5 bases and J 1 base, leaving 8 bases between the germline ends. Germline V CDR1 and CDR2: MGHDK, SYGVNS. This CDR3 spans 14 amino acids. CDR3 nucleotides: TGTGCCAGCAGTTACGGAATGAACACCGGGGAGCTGTTTTTT. Its protein is CASSYGMNTGELFF.

This clone was detected a few times. This rearrangement joins TRBV29-1 to TRBJ1-1, with D perhaps matching TRBD1 (5 bases). Trimming removed 3 bases from V and 5 bases from J, with 7 bases in between. Germline CDR1 SQVTM, CDR2 ANQGSEA. The CDR3 length is 11 residues. CDR3 nucleotides: TGCAGCGTTGAGGGGACGACTGAAGCTTTCTTT. Translating gives CSVEGTTEAFF.

This clone was seen a single time. The J gene is TRBJ2-5, the V gene TRBV2; D remains ambiguous. Germline loops: CDR1 SNHLY, CDR2 FYNNEI. CDR3 size: 12 residues. With 7 bases removed from V and 5 bases from J, the gap between germline ends came to 11 bases. CDR3 coding DNA: TGTGCCAGCAAGACCGGTGAGGAGACCCAGTACTTC. It yields the protein CASKTGEETQYF.

Remarks on this clone: The sample contains more than one DNA sequence encoding this CDR3. The chain carries TRBV29-1 and TRBJ2-5, with D perhaps TRBD2 (5 bases). Germline lookup yields CDR1 SQVTM and CDR2 ANQGSEA. The CDR3 runs 10 residues. Trimming pared 4 bases from V and 5 bases from J, leaving 5 bases between. In DNA, the CDR3 is TGCAGCGTTGGAGGGGAGACCCAGTACTTC. Amino acids: CSVGGETQYF.

This clone was seen only a few times. The chain uses TRBV5-1 and TRBJ2-7, with 10 bases matching TRBD1. The CDR3 has 16 amino acids. In germline, CDR1 is SGHRS, CDR2 YFSETQ. Trimming took 0 bases from V and 6 from J; bases not matched to a gene: 9. CDR3 sequence reads: CASSLVTGTGVSEQYF. DNA of the CDR3: TGCGCCAGCAGCTTGGTCACCGGGACAGGGGTGTCCGAGCAGTACTTC.

This clone was seen a few times. The V and J genes are TRBV11-2 and TRBJ2-2, with D uncertain. Germline loops: CDR1 SGHAT, CDR2 FQNNGV. Trimming took off 1 base at V and 4 bases at J, with 7 bases between the two ends. This CDR3 is built from 14 residues. CDR3 residues: CASSLVRFTGELFF. CDR3 sequence (DNA): TGTGCCAGCAGCTTAGTACGGTTCACCGGGGAGCTGTTTTTT.

The chain joins TRBV14 to TRBJ2-5, with a possible D match to TRBD1 (5 bases). Trimming removed 0 bases at V and 7 bases at J, with 15 bases between. The germline V gene encodes CDR1 SGHDN and CDR2 FVKESK. This CDR3 contains 15 residues. CDR3 DNA: TGTGCCAGCAGCCAAGATCTTTGGGGCCGAGGGACCCAGTACTTC. Amino acid sequence: CASSQDLWGRGTQYF. Drawing the rest from reference TRBV14 and TRBJ2-5, the complete variable domain is EAGVTQFPSHSVIEKGQTVTLRCDPISGHDNLYWYRRVMGKEIKFLLHFVKESKQDESGMPNNRFLAERTGGTYSTLKVQPAELEDSGVYFCASSQDLWGRGTQYFGPGTRLLVL.

This clone was picked up a small number of times. V gene TRBV2 combines with J gene TRBJ2-5; D ambiguous. CDR1 is SNHLY, CDR2 FYNNEI, per germline. This CDR3 has 12 amino acids. V lost 5 bases to trimming and J lost 3 bases, with 7 bases between them. The CDR3 sequence is CASSPTEETQYF. The CDR3 DNA sequence: TGTGCCAGCAGTCCCACTGAAGAGACCCAGTACTTC. Full variable domain (remainder filled in from reference TRBV2 and TRBJ2-5): EPEVTQTPSHQVTQMGQEVILRCVPISNHLYFYWYRQILGQKVEFLVSFYNNEISEKSEIFDDQFSVERPDGSNFTLKIRSTKLEDSAMYFCASSPTEETQYFGPGTRLLVL.

This chain uses TRBV9 with TRBJ2-1, with 8 bases identical to TRBD2. V dropped 3 bases and J dropped 7; count of bases not matched to a gene: 9. This CDR3 has 15 amino acids. The germline gives CDR1 SGDLS, CDR2 YYNGEE. The DNA for the CDR3 is TGTGCCAGCAGCGGAGGTGGAAGCGGGAGAAATGAGCAGTTCTTC. Translated, it gives CASSGGGSGRNEQFF.

The chain has TRBV29-1 and TRBJ1-1, with D uncertain. Trimming left V 7 bases short and J 4 bases short, with 13 bases between. The CDR3 has 12 residues. The germline V gene encodes CDR1 SQVTM and CDR2 ANQGSEA. Here the CDR3 DNA reads TGCAGCGCTGCCTCGCAAGGCACTGAAGCTTTCTTT. As protein: CSAASQGTEAFF. The entire variable domain, with the rest obtained from reference TRBV29-1 and TRBJ1-1, is as follows: SAVISQKPSRDICQRGTSLTIQCQVDSQVTMMFWYRQQPGQSLTLIATANQGSEATYESGFVIDKFPISRPNLTFSTLTVSNMSPEDSSIYLCSAASQGTEAFFGQGTRLTVV.

This clone was observed a handful of times. This rearrangement joins TRBV4-1 to TRBJ2-1; 7 bases line up with TRBD2. The CDR3 extends over 14 amino acids. Germline CDR1 reads MGHRA; CDR2 reads YSYEKL. Trimming took 1 base from V and 7 from J; bases not matched to a gene: 4. In DNA, the CDR3 is TGCGCCAGCAGCCAAGTGAGGGAGGGGAATGAGCAGTTCTTC. Translating gives CASSQVREGNEQFF.

V gene TRBV19 combines with J gene TRBJ2-5; D is unresolved. CDR3 length equals 14 residues. Trimming cost V 7 bases and J 4 bases, with 16 bases left between them. Looked up from germline, CDR1 is LNHDA and CDR2 is SQIVND (reference sequence). This CDR3 reads CASMRSTIAETQYF. CDR3 nucleotides: TGTGCCAGTATGCGGTCTACCATTGCAGAGACCCAGTACTTC.